One sample yielded the 16 T cell receptor beta chains listed below, sequenced in a study of T cells after yellow fever vaccination. MiXCR, run by TCRdb on the 5' RACE reads, gives a single entry per CDR3 protein. The table lists a few hundred thousand distinct CDR3 sequences, 18% of them singletons. The sample was PBMCs, taken before the yellow fever booster vaccination. The receptors derive from a man younger than 35 who received the YFV17D yellow fever vaccine.

The chain recombines TRBV30 with TRBJ2-7; D might be TRBD1 (6 bases). V was clipped by 2 bases and J by 5 bases, with 16 bases between them. Germline CDR1 GTSNPN, CDR2 SVGIG (reference sequence). This CDR3 spans 14 amino acids. CDR3 protein: CAWSPDAGANEQYF. The CDR3 bases are TGTGCCTGGAGTCCCGACGCAGGGGCCAACGAGCAGTACTTC.

The CDR3 region has the DNA TGTGCCAGCATAACGTGGGGGGAGAGCTACACCTTC. Protein: CASITWGESYTF. The chain couples TRBV28 to TRBJ1-2, with D tentatively TRBD1 (5 bases). The CDR3 covers 12 residues. Trimming removed 7 bases from V and 9 bases from J, with 15 bases in between. Germline CDR1 and CDR2: MDHEN and SYDVKM.

A note on this clonotype: A junction end diverges from the germline sequence, so it may reflect a read error. The chain employs TRBV7-9 and TRBJ2-2, with D possibly TRBD2 on 5 matching bases. The CDR3 length is 13 residues. Germline V gene sequence: CDR1 SEHNR, CDR2 FQNEAQ (reference sequence). This CDR3 reads CASSPATTGEMFF. CDR3 nucleotides: TGTGCCAGCAGCCCGGCCACTACCGGGGAGATGTTTTTT.

There are a few counts of this clonotype. The chain joins TRBV7-9 to TRBJ1-2; D gene uncertain. CDR3 length equals 11 residues. In germline, CDR1 is SEHNR, CDR2 FQNEAQ (reference sequence). V gave up 7 bases and J gave up 8 bases, with 11 bases separating them. The DNA for the CDR3 is TGTGCCAGCACCGTAGAGTTCGGCTACACCTTC. The encoded protein is CASTVEFGYTF.

This clonotype was counted at least ten times. The chain is built from TRBV5-1 and TRBJ2-5; TRBD1 matches at 7 bases. Germline V gene data show CDR1 as SGHRS and CDR2 as YFSETQ. CDR3 length: 17 amino acids. V lost 4 bases and J lost 5; bases outside the gene matches: 17. The CDR3, as DNA: TGCGCCAGCAGCATCCTTGGGCGGACAGGAGACCGGGAGACCCAGTACTTC. This gives the protein CASSILGRTGDRETQYF.

This clonotype was recorded at least ten times. The chain links TRBV29-1 to TRBJ1-1, with D possibly TRBD1 on 6 matching bases. Germline CDR1 SQVTM, CDR2 ANQGSEA. The CDR3 runs 14 residues. V lost 5 bases to trimming and J lost 0 bases, with 13 bases between them. CDR3 amino acids: CSVIRGGVNTEAFF. In DNA, the CDR3 is TGCAGCGTTATCAGGGGCGGGGTGAACACTGAAGCTTTCTTT.

The rearrangement uses TRBV27 and TRBJ2-7; D gene ambiguous. The CDR3 spans 14 residues. The V gene lost 0 bases and the J gene lost 0 bases, with 6 bases spanning the gap. Germline CDR1 reads MNHEY; CDR2 reads SMNVEV (reference sequence). CDR3 residues: CASSLSASSYEQYV. DNA of the CDR3: TGTGCCAGCAGTTTATCCGCGAGCTCCTACGAGCAGTACGTC.

This chain uses TRBV28 with TRBJ1-5; D is uncertain. The CDR3 spans 12 residues. Germline lookup yields CDR1 MDHEN and CDR2 SYDVKM. The ends were cut back, 6 bases at V and 1 base at J, with 4 bases in the middle. CDR3 sequence (DNA): TGTGCCAGCAGACAGAGCAATCAGCCCCAGCATTTT. Translation gives CASRQSNQPQHF.

Many counts were recorded for this clonotype. This chain uses TRBV2 with TRBJ2-3, with D uncertain. V was cut by 3 bases and J by 6 bases, with 7 bases left in between. Germline lookup yields CDR1 SNHLY and CDR2 FYNNEI. The CDR3 runs to 12 residues. The CDR3 here is CASSEGSDTQYF. The CDR3 bases are TGTGCCAGCAGTGAGGGTTCCGATACGCAGTATTTT.

This clonotype was picked up a small number of times. CDR3 nucleotides: TGTGCCAGCAGTCGGGGTAGGGGCGGCGAAAAACTGTTTTTT. Residues: CASSRGRGGEKLFF. The chain is built from TRBV6-5 and TRBJ1-4, with D tentatively TRBD1 (5 bases). This CDR3 contains 14 residues. V gave up 5 bases and J gave up 8 bases, with 15 bases separating them. Germline lookup yields CDR1 MNHEY and CDR2 SVGAGI.

The chain uses TRBV10-3 and TRBJ2-6; the D is unclear. The V gene's germline CDR1 is ENHRY and CDR2 SYGVKD. The CDR3 is 15 residues long. V was clipped by 4 bases and J by 0 bases, with 7 bases between them. The CDR3 here is CAISASGSGANVLTF. The CDR3 DNA is TGTGCCATCAGTGCCTCTGGCTCTGGGGCCAACGTCCTGACTTTC.

The chain has TRBV7-9 and TRBJ2-5; D may match TRBD1 or TRBD2 (5 bases each). Trimming shortened V by 10 bases and J by 5 bases, and 17 bases separated the two germline ends. Germline V gene data show CDR1 as SEHNR and CDR2 as FQNEAQ (reference sequence). The CDR3 is 13 amino acids. CDR3 DNA sequence: TGTGCCAATAGCCGAGGGGCGGCGGAGACCCAGTACTTC. This encodes CANSRGAAETQYF.

This clonotype occurred many times. This chain joins TRBV7-6 and TRBJ2-1; D may correspond to TRBD1 or TRBD2 (5 bases each). Trimming removed 5 bases from V and 8 bases from J, with 19 bases in between. The germline CDR1 and CDR2 sequences are SGHVS and FNYEAQ. CDR3 length: 15 residues. The CDR3 here is CASSPRDGGHDEQFF. In DNA, the CDR3 is TGTGCCAGCAGCCCCAGGGACGGTGGGCACGATGAGCAGTTCTTC.

The V gene is TRBV6-6, the J gene TRBJ1-5; D gene uncertain. The CDR3 extends over 15 amino acids. V was clipped by 1 base and J by 4 bases, with 11 bases between them. Germline loops: CDR1 MNHNY, CDR2 SVGAGI (reference sequence). CDR3: CASSYWQSNNQPQHF. The DNA of the CDR3 is TGTGCCAGCAGTTACTGGCAGTCTAATAATCAGCCCCAGCATTTT.

The chain is built from TRBV20-1 and TRBJ1-1; D may be TRBD1 (5 bases). This CDR3 has 14 residues. Germline V CDR1 and CDR2: DFQATT, SNEGSKA (reference sequence). Trimming pared 2 bases from V and 5 bases from J, leaving 15 bases between. The CDR3 region has the DNA TGCAGTGCTAGAACCGGGGGGGTGTGGACTGAAGCTTTCTTT. Its protein product is CSARTGGVWTEAFF.

The genes are TRBV6-6 and TRBJ1-2, with D perhaps TRBD1 (5 bases). This CDR3 comprises 14 residues. CDR1 and CDR2 (germline): MNHNY, SVGAGI (reference sequence). Trimming stripped 1 base from V and 2 bases from J, with 8 bases between. In nucleotides, the CDR3 is TGTGCCAGCAGTTACTTACGGGACAACTATGGCTACACCTTC. It specifies CASSYLRDNYGYTF.